This TCR beta chain was found in a study of cytomegalovirus exposure and HLA in healthy donors. Concerning this clone: The antigen is not known.

In the PCR, 60 Vbeta and 13 Jbeta primers were used. Sequencing was performed with immunoSEQ multiplex PCR; in TCRdb, only in-frame clones are kept and a portion is missing. This table holds more than 95,000 clones, about three quarters found once. CDR3 length: 14 residues. With 1 base removed from V and 4 bases from J, the gap between germline ends came to 6 bases. Germline values: CDR1 SGDLS, CDR2 YYNGEE. Study-level points and caveats: Later work associated fewer than 20,000 TCR beta sequences with HLA alleles at 0.05 false discovery rate. Altogether, 170 or so TCR beta chains were recorded as cytomegalovirus-associated.

This chain joins TRBV9 and TRBJ1-6, with D perhaps matching TRBD1 (5 bases). The sequenced material came from PBMCs. This clonotype was obtained from a middle-aged man in good health and CMV-seronegative. The CDR3 DNA is TGTGCCAGCAGCGTAAGACAGTATAATTCACCCCTCCACTTT. It translates to CASSVRQYNSPLHF.